This TCR beta chain is drawn from a study of blood T cell repertoires in COVID-19. The wider study: The origin of the acute and convalescent COVID-19 samples was the United States, Italy and Spain. T cells, B-cell-depleted T cells, or PBMCs provided the cDNA or gDNA that served as material.

There are 13 residues in the CDR3. Trimming pared 0 bases from V and 13 bases from J, leaving 13 bases between. Germline V CDR1 and CDR2: LGHDT, YNNKEL (reference sequence). Followed over time, Seattle patients had been enrolled while infection was active. In the study's own analysis: Reference gene primer amplification gave estimated nucleated cell counts. Sequenced by immunoSEQ multiplex PCR; TCRdb stores in-frame clones only, minus some. V and J calls and clone size are copied from that table; D and trimming were computed from the DNA. Among roughly 68,000 clones listed, roughly 87% were seen once.

The V call is TRBV3-1 (or the pseudogene TRBV3-2), the J call TRBJ2-4; D ambiguous. The clonotype comes from a woman aged 50 to 60 with COVID-19, enrolled during active disease. Sequences were obtained from peripheral blood. The CDR3: CASSQDLNGRQYF. The DNA of the CDR3 is TGTGCCAGCAGCCAAGATCTGAACGGTCGCCAGTACTTC.